This note documents a single T cell receptor (beta chain) sequence. Its cognate antigen is unknown. At the deep level, the assay was run. An even split of each subset's genomic DNA across several immunoSEQ plates was performed. Only in-frame clones appear in the TCRdb table, and some are missing; sequencing was by immunoSEQ multiplex PCR. The sample records millions of clones, 85% to 95% being singletons. Germline CDR1 and CDR2: SNHLY and FYNNEI. The CDR3 contains 15 residues. V dropped 7 bases and J dropped 10 bases, with 20 bases sitting between them. The sample comes from a study of shared clonotypes between healthy human individuals. Study conclusions and caveats: Donors were few, which limited the genetic and exposure-history diversity represented. Clonotypes shared by all four sorted-subset donors had higher generation probabilities than non-shared clonotypes.

Input material: naive CD4+ T cells sorted from blood. The sample's subset: CD45RA+ positively selected. The source is a man between 18 and 35 years old in good health. The chain links TRBV2 to TRBJ1-6, with no clear D. The CDR3 spells CASKANPSTISPLHF. DNA of the CDR3: TGTGCCAGCAAAGCTAACCCTTCTACCATCTCACCCCTCCACTTT.